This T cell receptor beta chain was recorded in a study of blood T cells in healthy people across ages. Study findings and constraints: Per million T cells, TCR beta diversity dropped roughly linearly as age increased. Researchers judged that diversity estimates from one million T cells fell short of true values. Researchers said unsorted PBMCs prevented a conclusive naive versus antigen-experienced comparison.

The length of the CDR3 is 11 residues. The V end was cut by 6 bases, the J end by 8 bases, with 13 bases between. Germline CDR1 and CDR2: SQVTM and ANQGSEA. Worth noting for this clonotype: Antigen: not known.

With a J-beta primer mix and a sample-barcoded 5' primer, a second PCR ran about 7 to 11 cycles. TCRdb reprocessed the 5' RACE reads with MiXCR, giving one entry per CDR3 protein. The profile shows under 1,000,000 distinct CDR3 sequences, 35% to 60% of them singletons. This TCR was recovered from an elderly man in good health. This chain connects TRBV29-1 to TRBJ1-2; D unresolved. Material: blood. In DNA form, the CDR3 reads TGCAGCGTCGGTGGGAGTCGAGGCTACACCTTC. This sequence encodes CSVGGSRGYTF.